Listed below are T cell receptor beta chains from one sample, sequenced in a study of OX40 agonist ivuxolimab in advanced cancers. The assay was immunoSEQ multiplex PCR, and TCRdb's table has in-frame clones only and misses some. In the table there are 55,000 to 65,000 clones, around 80% of which are singletons. Sequencing was performed on CD4+ or CD8+ T cells sorted from blood, taken in a trial of the OX40 agonist ivuxolimab. The source of these receptors is an adult with an advanced solid tumor such as melanoma, head and neck, liver or kidney cancer. Each CDR3 is given with its conserved first and last residue. The D gene is left open where the match is weak. Rows give clone size only sometimes, using once, few, many, or a class for an expanded clone.

>TRBV18|once|TRBJ2-7|TRBD2
TGTGCCAGCTCGCCCGGACTAGCGGGATTTTACGAGCAGTACTTC
CASSPGLAGFYEQYF
>TRBV6-1|NA|TRBJ1-5|NA
TGTGCCAGCAGTGAAGGGGCATGGGTTAGCAATCAGCCCCAGCATTTT
CASSEGAWVSNQPQHF
>TRBV29-1|NA|TRBJ1-3|TRBD1
TGCAGCGTTGGCGACAGGGCTCTCGGAAACACCATATATTTT
CSVGDRALGNTIYF
>TRBV2|NA|TRBJ1-5|NA
TGTGCCAGCAGGGAGGGAAGCAATCAGCCCCAGCATTTT
CASREGSNQPQHF
>TRBV7-9|NA|TRBJ2-6|TRBD1
TGTGCCGGATACAGGGGTTCAGGGGCCAACGTCCTGACTTTC
CAGYRGSGANVLTF
>TRBV6-5|NA|TRBJ1-1|TRBD1
TGTGCCAGCAGGAGGGACAGCGTGAACACTGAAGCTTTCTTT
CASRRDSVNTEAFF
>TRBV19|few|TRBJ1-6|NA
TGTGCCAGTAGTATAAGGAACATCGGGTCTTACTATTCACCCCTCCACTTT
CASSIRNIGSYYSPLHF
>TRBV5-1|NA|TRBJ1-3|NA
TGCGCCAGCAGCGGATCCGGGGCCTCTGGAAACACCATATATTTT
CASSGSGASGNTIYF
>TRBV5-4|NA|TRBJ1-1|NA
TGTGCCAGCAGCTTGGTCGGCACAATGAACACTGAAGCTTTCTTT
CASSLVGTMNTEAFF
>TRBV4-2|NA|TRBJ1-4|NA
TGTGCCAGCAGCCGGGACCCGAATGAAAAACTGTTTTTT
CASSRDPNEKLFF
>TRBV6-1|once|TRBJ2-6|NA
TGTGCCAGCAGTGTTACAGGGCACGGGGCCAACGTCCTGACTTTC
CASSVTGHGANVLTF
>TRBV9|NA|TRBJ2-2|TRBD2
TGTGCCAGCACACCGCTAGCGGGGGGGGTCGGGACCGGGGAGCTGTTTTTT
CASTPLAGGVGTGELFF
>TRBV28|NA|TRBJ2-7|NA
TGTGCCAGCGGTGGCCCATACACCTACGAGCAGTACTTC
CASGGPYTYEQYF
>TRBV5-6|NA|TRBJ2-5|NA
TGTGCCAGCAGCTACCCTCAGGGCTGGGAAGAGACCCAGTACTTC
CASSYPQGWEETQYF
>TRBV6-5|NA|TRBJ1-1|NA
TGTGCCAGCAGTTACTCGGGCGTGGTCACTGAAGCTTTCTTT
CASSYSGVVTEAFF
>TRBV6-1|NA|TRBJ1-3|NA
TGTGCCAGCAGGGACCGGGGGGCCTCTGGAAACACCATATATTTT
CASRDRGASGNTIYF
>TRBV7-9|NA|TRBJ1-2|NA
TGTGCCAGCAGCCGAGACTTTGGGGGAGGCTACACCTTC
CASSRDFGGGYTF
>TRBV6-5|NA|TRBJ2-4|NA
TGTGCCAGCAGGATGGGAAGGGTATCCGGAAACATTCAGTACTTC
CASRMGRVSGNIQYF
>TRBV28|once|TRBJ2-1|TRBD2
TGTGCCAGCAGCCTTAGCGGGAGGGCCTACAATGAGCAGTTCTTC
CASSLSGRAYNEQFF
>TRBV2|NA|TRBJ2-7|TRBD1
TGTGCCAGCAGAAAGGGGACAGTGTACGAGCAGTACTTC
CASRKGTVYEQYF
>TRBV4-1|NA|TRBJ1-3|NA
TGCGCCAGCAGCCAAGCCTCAGGCTCTGGAAACACCATATATTTT
CASSQASGSGNTIYF
>TRBV25-1|NA|TRBJ2-2|NA
TGTGCCAGCAGTGGAACTAGACCAAACACCGGGGAGCTGTTTTTT
CASSGTRPNTGELFF
>TRBV18|NA|TRBJ1-2|NA
TGTGCCAGCTCACCTGCCGGCAGGCCTTTATTTGACTACACCTTC
CASSPAGRPLFDYTF
>TRBV27|NA|TRBJ2-7|TRBD1
TGTGCCAGCAGTTTCCTGGCAGGGGGCTACGAGCAGTACTTC
CASSFLAGGYEQYF
>TRBV27|once|TRBJ2-1|TRBD2
TGTGCCAGCACCCGACTAGCGGGAGTCGGTGAGCAGTTCTTC
CASTRLAGVGEQFF
>TRBV5-1|NA|TRBJ1-4|TRBD1
TGCGCCAGCAGCTTGGGACAGGGTAATGAAAAACTGTTTTTT
CASSLGQGNEKLFF
>TRBV2|NA|TRBJ1-1|NA
TGTGCCGGCAGTGAAGCGCTTCCAGGGCAGGGGAACACTGAAGCTTTCTTT
CAGSEALPGQGNTEAFF
>TRBV7-8|NA|TRBJ2-1|TRBD2
TGTGCCAGCCGTTTAGCGGGGGCTGATGAGCAGTTCTTC
CASRLAGADEQFF
>TRBV7-6|NA|TRBJ2-3|NA
TGTGCCAGCAGCCATGGGACTCTCCAAAGCACAGATACGCAGTATTTT
CASSHGTLQSTDTQYF
>TRBV7-8|medium-sized|TRBJ1-6|NA
TGTGCCAGCAGTCCAGGATGGGTTCCTAATTCACCCCTCCACTTT
CASSPGWVPNSPLHF
>TRBV2|once|TRBJ2-2|NA
TGTGCCAGCAGTGAACGGAGAGGGCCCGGGGAGCTGTTTTTT
CASSERRGPGELFF
>TRBV6-1|NA|TRBJ2-3|NA
TGTGCCAGCAGTGAATACAGCCATCTAGCACTGAGCACAGATACGCAGTATTTT
CASSEYSHLALSTDTQYF
>TRBV10-3|NA|TRBJ2-7|NA
TGTGCCATCAGTGAGGTTCAGGGCTACGAGCAGTACTTC
CAISEVQGYEQYF
>TRBV7-2|NA|TRBJ2-3|TRBD1
TGTGCCAGCAGCTTAACAGGGGACAGGTCAGATACGCAGTATTTT
CASSLTGDRSDTQYF
>TRBV15|once|TRBJ2-5|TRBD2
TGTGCCACCTCAGGGCTTACGTTCGGGGGGAGGGGTAAAGAGACCCAGTACTTC
CATSGLTFGGRGKETQYF
>TRBV10-1|NA|TRBJ2-1|TRBD1
TGCGCCAGCAGTGAAGGGACAGGGGTGAACCACAATGAGCAGTTCTTC
CASSEGTGVNHNEQFF
>TRBV11-2|NA|TRBJ2-7|NA
TGTGCCAGCAGCGCGTACTACGAGCAGTACTTC
CASSAYYEQYF
>TRBV6-5|NA|TRBJ2-3|TRBD2
TGTGCCAGCAGGTCACTAGCGGGTCCCACAGATACGCAGTATTTT
CASRSLAGPTDTQYF
>TRBV7-9|NA|TRBJ2-2|NA
TGTGCCAGCAGCTCCGAAGACATCTCGGGAACCGGGGAGCTGTTTTTT
CASSSEDISGTGELFF
>TRBV5-4|NA|TRBJ2-7|NA
TGTGCCAGCAGCCCACAGGGTCACGAGCAGTACTTC
CASSPQGHEQYF
>TRBV7-8|NA|TRBJ2-7|TRBD2
TGTGCCAGCAGCTTCGGGACTAGTAGTTTGGTGCAGTACTTC
CASSFGTSSLVQYF
>TRBV15|NA|TRBJ2-3|TRBD1
TGTGCCACCGTTGGGGACAGTCTACCATTTAGCACAGATACGCAGTATTTT
CATVGDSLPFSTDTQYF
>TRBV29-1|once|TRBJ2-3|TRBD2
TGCAGCGTTCGTAGCGGGGGGGCCGGAGATACGCAGTATTTT
CSVRSGGAGDTQYF
>TRBV11-2|NA|TRBJ1-5|TRBD1
TGTGCCAGCAGCTTTATCGGGACAGGCTCTTATAGCAATCAGCCCCAGCATTTT
CASSFIGTGSYSNQPQHF
>TRBV28|NA|TRBJ2-1|TRBD2
TGTGCCAGCAGTCCGACACCGGGACTAGCGGGAGGGCCCTATGAGCAGTTCTTC
CASSPTPGLAGGPYEQFF
>TRBV4-2|NA|TRBJ1-2|TRBD1
TGTGCCAGCAGCCAAGGTCCGGGACAGACCTATGGCTACACCTTC
CASSQGPGQTYGYTF
>TRBV7-9|NA|TRBJ1-3|NA
TGTGCCAGCAGCTTAGGCTTCTCTGGAAACACCATATATTTT
CASSLGFSGNTIYF
>TRBV9|once|TRBJ1-6|NA
TGTGCCAGCCGCCGGGACATCGATAATTCACCCCTCCACTTT
CASRRDIDNSPLHF
>TRBV7-6|NA|TRBJ1-1|NA
TGTGCCAGCAGCTCCAGACAGGCACGTGCTGAAGCTTTCTTT
CASSSRQARAEAFF
>TRBV7-9|NA|TRBJ1-2|NA
TGTGCCAGCAGCTTAGGGAGACGGTCTAACTATGGCTACACCTTC
CASSLGRRSNYGYTF
>TRBV7-2|NA|TRBJ1-3|NA
TGTGCCAGCAGCTTAGTTGTAGGTGGAAACACCATATATTTT
CASSLVVGGNTIYF
>TRBV30|few|TRBJ1-1|NA
TGTGCCTGGACCAGCGAGAACACTGAAGCTTTCTTT
CAWTSENTEAFF
>TRBV19|NA|TRBJ1-1|NA
TGTGCCAGTATGGGGGCGAATACTGAAGCTTTCTTT
CASMGANTEAFF
>TRBV6-5|NA|TRBJ2-7|NA
TGTGCCAGCAGTTCAAGCCCCAGGTCCTACGAGCAGTACTTC
CASSSSPRSYEQYF
>TRBV2|NA|TRBJ2-3|NA
TGTGCCAGCAGGCCAGATACGCAGTATTTT
CASRPDTQYF
>TRBV6-5|NA|TRBJ1-6|NA
TGTGCCAGCAGGACACAGGGCCTGGTCGATTCACCCCTCCACTTT
CASRTQGLVDSPLHF
>TRBV19|NA|TRBJ2-1|NA
TGTGCCAGTAGTATATCGGGAAACAATGAGCAGTTCTTC
CASSISGNNEQFF
>TRBV7-2|NA|TRBJ2-7|TRBD2
TGTGCCAGCAGCTCTAGCGGTGAGGCCTACGAGCAGTACTTC
CASSSSGEAYEQYF
>TRBV2|NA|TRBJ2-5|TRBD1
TGTGCCAGCAGAGAGACAGGGGGGCAAGAGACCCAGTACTTC
CASRETGGQETQYF
>TRBV18|NA|TRBJ2-2|NA
TGTGCCAGCTCACCCTACGGGGCCTCTCGCGGGGAGCTGTTTTTT
CASSPYGASRGELFF